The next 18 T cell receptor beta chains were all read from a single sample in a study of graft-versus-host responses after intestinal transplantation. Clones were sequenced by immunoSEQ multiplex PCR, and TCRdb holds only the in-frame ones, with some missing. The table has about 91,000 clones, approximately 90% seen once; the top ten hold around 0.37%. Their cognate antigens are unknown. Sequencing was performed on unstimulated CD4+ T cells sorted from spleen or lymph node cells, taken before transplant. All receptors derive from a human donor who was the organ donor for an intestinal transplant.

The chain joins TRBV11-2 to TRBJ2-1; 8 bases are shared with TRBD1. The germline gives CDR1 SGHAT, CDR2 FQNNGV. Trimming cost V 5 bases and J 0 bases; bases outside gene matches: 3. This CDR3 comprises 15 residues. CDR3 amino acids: CASSPTGGSYNEQFF. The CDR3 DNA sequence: TGTGCCAGCAGCCCTACAGGGGGCTCCTACAATGAGCAGTTCTTC.

CDR3 amino acids: CASSQISGGVEKLFF. CDR3 coding DNA: TGTGCCAGCAGTCAGATCTCAGGGGGCGTTGAAAAACTGTTTTTT. The chain couples TRBV28 to TRBJ1-4, with 8 nucleotides matching TRBD1. The junction had 9 bases not matched to a gene; V was cut back by 5 bases and J by 7 bases. Germline CDR1 MDHEN, CDR2 SYDVKM. The CDR3 totals 15 residues. Full variable domain (rest looked up from reference TRBV28 and TRBJ1-4): DVKVTQSSRYLVKRTGEKVFLECVQDMDHENMFWYRQDPGLGLRLIYFSYDVKMKEKGDIPEGYSVSREKKERFSLILESASTNQTSMYLCASSQISGGVEKLFFGSGTQLSVL.

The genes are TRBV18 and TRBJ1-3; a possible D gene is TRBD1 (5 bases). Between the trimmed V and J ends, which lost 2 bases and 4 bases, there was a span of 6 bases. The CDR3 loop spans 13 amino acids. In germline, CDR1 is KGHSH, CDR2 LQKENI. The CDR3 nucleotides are TGTGCCAGCTCACCAGGGGCGGGAAACACCATATATTTT. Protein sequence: CASSPGAGNTIYF.

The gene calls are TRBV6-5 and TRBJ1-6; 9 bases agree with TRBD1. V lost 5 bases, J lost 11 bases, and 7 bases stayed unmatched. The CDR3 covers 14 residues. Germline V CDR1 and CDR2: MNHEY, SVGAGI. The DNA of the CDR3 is TGTGCCAGCAGTGATCAGGACAGGGGAGCACCCCTCCACTTT. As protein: CASSDQDRGAPLHF.

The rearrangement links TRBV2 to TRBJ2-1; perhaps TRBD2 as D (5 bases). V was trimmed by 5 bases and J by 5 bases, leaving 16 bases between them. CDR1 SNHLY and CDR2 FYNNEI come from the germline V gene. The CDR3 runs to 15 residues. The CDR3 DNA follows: TGTGCCAGCAGTAGCTTTGGGGAGCGTAACAATGAGCAGTTCTTC. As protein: CASSSFGERNNEQFF.

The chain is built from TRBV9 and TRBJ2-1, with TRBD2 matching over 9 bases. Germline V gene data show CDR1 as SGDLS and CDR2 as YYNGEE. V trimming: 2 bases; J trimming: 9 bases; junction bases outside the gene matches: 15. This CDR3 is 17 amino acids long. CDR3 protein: CASSVGPGTSLLGEQFF. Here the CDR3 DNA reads TGTGCCAGCAGCGTCGGCCCCGGGACTAGCCTCCTCGGTGAGCAGTTCTTC.

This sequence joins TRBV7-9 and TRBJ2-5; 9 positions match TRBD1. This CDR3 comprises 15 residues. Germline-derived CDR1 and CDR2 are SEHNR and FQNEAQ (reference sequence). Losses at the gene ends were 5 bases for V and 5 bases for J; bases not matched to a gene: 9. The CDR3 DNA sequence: TGTGCCAGCAGCCCGAAACAGGGGGCATGGGAGACCCAGTACTTC. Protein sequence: CASSPKQGAWETQYF.

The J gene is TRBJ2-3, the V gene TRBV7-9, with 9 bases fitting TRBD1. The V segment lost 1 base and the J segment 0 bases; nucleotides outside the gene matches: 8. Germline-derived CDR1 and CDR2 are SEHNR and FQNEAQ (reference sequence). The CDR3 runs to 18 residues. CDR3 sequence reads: CASSLGSTGQGSTDTQYF. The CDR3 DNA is TGTGCCAGCAGCTTAGGATCCACGGGACAGGGAAGCACAGATACGCAGTATTTT.

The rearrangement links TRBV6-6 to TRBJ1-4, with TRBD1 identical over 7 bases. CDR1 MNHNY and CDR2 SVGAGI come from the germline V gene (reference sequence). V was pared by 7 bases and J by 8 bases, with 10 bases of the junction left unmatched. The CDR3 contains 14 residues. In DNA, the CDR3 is TGTGCCAGCAAGGGGGCAGGGGGTGCAGAAAAACTGTTTTTT. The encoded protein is CASKGAGGAEKLFF.

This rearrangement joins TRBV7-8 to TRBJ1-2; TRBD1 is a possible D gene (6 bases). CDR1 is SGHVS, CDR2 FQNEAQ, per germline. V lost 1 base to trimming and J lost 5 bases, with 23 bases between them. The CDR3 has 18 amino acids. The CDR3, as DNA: TGTGCCAGCAGCTTAGTAGGGATTCAGGGGTCCCTTATTTATGGCTACACCTTC. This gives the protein CASSLVGIQGSLIYGYTF.

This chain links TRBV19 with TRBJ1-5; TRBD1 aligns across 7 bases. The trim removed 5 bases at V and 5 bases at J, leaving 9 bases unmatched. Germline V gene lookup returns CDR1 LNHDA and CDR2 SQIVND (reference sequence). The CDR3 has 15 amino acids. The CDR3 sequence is CASSGTGAGDQPQHF. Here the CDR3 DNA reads TGTGCCAGTAGTGGAACAGGGGCCGGGGATCAGCCCCAGCATTTT.

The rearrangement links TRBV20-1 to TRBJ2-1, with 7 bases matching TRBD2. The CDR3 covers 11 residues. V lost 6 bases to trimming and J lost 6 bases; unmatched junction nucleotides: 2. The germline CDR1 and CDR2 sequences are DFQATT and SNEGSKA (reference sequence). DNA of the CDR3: TGCAGTGCCCGGACTAGCAATGAGCAGTTCTTC. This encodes CSARTSNEQFF.

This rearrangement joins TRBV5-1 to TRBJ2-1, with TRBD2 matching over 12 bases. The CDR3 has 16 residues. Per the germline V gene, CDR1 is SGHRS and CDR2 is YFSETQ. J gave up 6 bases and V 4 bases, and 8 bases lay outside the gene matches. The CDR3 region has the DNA TGCGCCAGCAGCGCCCAACTAGCGGGGGGTCTCAATGAGCAGTTCTTC. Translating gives CASSAQLAGGLNEQFF.

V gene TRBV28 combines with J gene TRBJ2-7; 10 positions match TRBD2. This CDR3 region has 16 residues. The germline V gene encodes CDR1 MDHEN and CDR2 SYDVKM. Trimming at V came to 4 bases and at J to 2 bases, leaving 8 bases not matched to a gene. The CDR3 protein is CASSSSGRNLAYEQYF. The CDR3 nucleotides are TGTGCCAGCAGTTCTAGCGGGAGAAATTTGGCCTACGAGCAGTACTTC.

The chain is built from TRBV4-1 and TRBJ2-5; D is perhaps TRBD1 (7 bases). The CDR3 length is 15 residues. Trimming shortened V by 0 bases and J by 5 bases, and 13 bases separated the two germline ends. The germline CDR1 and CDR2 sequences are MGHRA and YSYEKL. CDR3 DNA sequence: TGCGCCAGCAGCCAAGAGCGGGACAGTTGGGAGACCCAGTACTTC. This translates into CASSQERDSWETQYF.

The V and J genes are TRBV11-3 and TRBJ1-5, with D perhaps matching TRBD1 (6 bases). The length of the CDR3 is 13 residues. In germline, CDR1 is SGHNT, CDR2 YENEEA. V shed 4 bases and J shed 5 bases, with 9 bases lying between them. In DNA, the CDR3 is TGTGCCAGCAGCTCAGGACAGCATCAGCCCCAGCATTTT. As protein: CASSSGQHQPQHF.

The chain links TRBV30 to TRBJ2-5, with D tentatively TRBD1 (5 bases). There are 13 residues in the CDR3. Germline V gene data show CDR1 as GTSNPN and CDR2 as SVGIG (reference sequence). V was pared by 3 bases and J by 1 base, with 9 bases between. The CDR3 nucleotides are TGTGCCTGGAGCAGGGATCTCCAAGAGACCCAGTACTTC. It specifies CAWSRDLQETQYF.

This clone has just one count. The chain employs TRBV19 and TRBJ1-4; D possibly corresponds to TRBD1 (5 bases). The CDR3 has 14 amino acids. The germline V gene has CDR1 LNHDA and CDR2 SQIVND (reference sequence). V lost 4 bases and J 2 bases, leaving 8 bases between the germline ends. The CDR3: CASSKGFTNEKLFF. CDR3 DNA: TGTGCCAGTAGTAAGGGGTTTACTAATGAAAAACTGTTTTTT.